The source of this T cell receptor beta chain is a study of blood T cell repertoires in COVID-19. Overall study: T cells, B-cell-depleted T cells, or PBMCs provided the cDNA or gDNA that served as material.

This CDR3 has 13 residues. During active infection, Seattle patients enrolled and were then monitored through disease. Clones were read by immunoSEQ multiplex PCR, and TCRdb kept only the in-frame ones, dropping some. The repertoire holds around 120,000 clones, with 90% as singletons. The sequenced sample consisted of peripheral blood. The rearrangement uses TRBV12-1 and TRBJ2-5; no check of the table's D call, TRBD2, against the DNA was made. TRBV12-1 is a documented pseudogene. The receptor comes from a woman aged 55-69 years with COVID-19, enrolled during active disease. CDR3 nucleotide sequence: TGTGCCAGCAGCGTTACTAGCGGGGAGACCCAGTACTTC. It translates to CASSVTSGETQYF.